Following are 30 T cell receptor beta chains from one sample sequenced in a study of T cells in Graves' hyperthyroidism and ophthalmopathy. TCR beta CDR3 regions were amplified from RNA. A set of HTBI primers served as the primers for a first-round RT-PCR of the TCR CDR3. Each CDR3 protein is one row after TCRdb ran MiXCR on the multiplex PCR reads. The table includes approximately 360,000 distinct CDR3 sequences, around 16% detected once. The sample was blood. These receptors were collected from a woman aged 18-35 years with Graves' hyperthyroidism that later progressed to Graves' ophthalmopathy.

This clonotype was counted many times. This rearrangement joins TRBV30 to TRBJ2-5, with 10 bases aligning to TRBD2. V shed 1 base and J 5 bases; nucleotides not matched to a gene: 10. Germline CDR1 and CDR2: GTSNPN and SVGIG (reference sequence). This CDR3 has 16 amino acids. The CDR3 DNA reads as TGTGCCTGGAGTGAGGGGGTAGCGGGAGGAGCGGAGACCCAGTACTTC. Its protein product is CAWSEGVAGGAETQYF.

The chain combines TRBV5-1 with TRBJ2-1; 14 bases align to TRBD2. The V and J ends lost 0 bases and 9 bases, in that order; junction bases with no gene match: 5. CDR1 and CDR2 from the germline V gene are SGHRS and YFSETQ. There are 16 residues in the CDR3. CDR3 sequence: CASSLAGTSGRSEQFF. In nucleotides, the CDR3 is TGCGCCAGCAGCTTGGCCGGGACTAGCGGGAGAAGTGAGCAGTTCTTC.

This chain uses TRBV15 with TRBJ1-1; maybe TRBD1 (6 bases). Trimming left V 0 bases short and J 6 bases short, with 17 bases between. CDR1 and CDR2 from the germline V gene are LNHNV and YYDKDF (reference sequence). The CDR3 runs 16 residues. CDR3 sequence reads: CATSRDKDSFRAEAFF. As DNA, the CDR3 is TGTGCCACCAGCAGAGATAAGGACAGCTTTCGGGCTGAAGCTTTCTTT.

This clonotype was counted ten times or more. The rearrangement links TRBV7-9 to TRBJ1-6, with D unresolved. The V end lost 2 bases, the J end lost 10 bases, and 6 bases lay between the germline ends. The germline gives CDR1 SEHNR, CDR2 FQNEAQ (reference sequence). CDR3 length: 12 amino acids. The CDR3 loop reads CASSLSGSPLHF. CDR3 DNA: TGTGCCAGCAGCTTAAGTGGCTCACCCCTCCACTTT. Full variable domain (rest looked up from reference TRBV7-9 and TRBJ1-6): DTGVSQNPRHKITKRGQNVTFRCDPISEHNRLYWYRQTLGQGPEFLTYFQNEAQLEKSRLLSDRFSAERPKGSFSTLEIQRTEQGDSAMYLCASSLSGSPLHFGNGTRLTVT.

The chain combines TRBV20-1 with TRBJ1-5; weak D call: TRBD1 (6 bases). CDR1 DFQATT and CDR2 SNEGSKA come from the germline V gene (reference sequence). V was cut by 5 bases and J by 10 bases, with 18 bases left in between. The CDR3 contains 13 residues. The CDR3 DNA sequence: TGCAGTGCTTATAGGACAGCCGATCTACCCCAGCATTTT. Protein: CSAYRTADLPQHF.

A few counts support this clonotype. The CDR3 sequence is CASSQTLSGTSGYNEQFF. The CDR3 DNA reads as TGCGCCAGCAGCCAGACCCTATCCGGCACTAGCGGATACAATGAGCAGTTCTTC. The gene calls are TRBV4-1 and TRBJ2-1; 8 nucleotides match TRBD2. Germline trimming cut 3 bases from V and 4 bases from J; bases unmatched to any gene: 14. The CDR3 runs to 18 residues. CDR1 and CDR2 from the germline V gene are MGHRA and YSYEKL.

The chain combines TRBV2 with TRBJ2-7, with unresolved D. This CDR3 has 13 amino acids. CDR1 and CDR2 (germline): SNHLY, FYNNEI. Trimming shortened V by 3 bases and J by 2 bases, and 8 bases separated the two germline ends. This CDR3 is CASSDTGAYEQYF. In DNA form, the CDR3 reads TGTGCCAGCAGTGATACTGGAGCCTACGAGCAGTACTTC.

This clonotype has just a few counts. V usage is TRBV30 and J usage is TRBJ1-3; TRBD1 agrees at 12 bases. V gave up 4 bases and J gave up 12 bases; unmatched junction bases: 7. CDR3 length: 13 amino acids. The germline gives CDR1 GTSNPN, CDR2 SVGIG (reference sequence). CDR3: CAWTPGQGAIIYF. For the CDR3, the DNA is TGTGCCTGGACTCCGGGACAGGGGGCTATCATATATTTT.

This clonotype came up many times. The chain combines TRBV6-1 with TRBJ1-2; tentative D call: TRBD1 (6 bases). V gave up 5 bases and J gave up 8 bases, with 18 bases separating them. This CDR3 comprises 14 residues. The germline V gene encodes CDR1 MNHNS and CDR2 SASEGT. The CDR3 is CASSSPTGRNGYTF. The CDR3 nucleotides read TGTGCCAGCAGTTCCCCCACAGGGCGGAACGGCTACACCTTC.

The gene calls are TRBV20-1 and TRBJ1-1, with a weak D call TRBD1 (5 bases). From germline, CDR1 is DFQATT and CDR2 SNEGSKA (reference sequence). CDR3 length equals 12 residues. Trimming removed 1 base from V and 3 bases from J, with 6 bases in between. In DNA form, the CDR3 reads TGCAGTGCTAGAGGGGGGGACACTGAAGCTTTCTTT. This translates into CSARGGDTEAFF.

The chain carries TRBV5-8 and TRBJ1-2, with a tentative D call TRBD1 (5 bases). The germline gives CDR1 SGHTS, CDR2 YDEGEE. V was trimmed by 3 bases and J by 1 base, leaving 10 bases between them. The CDR3 length is 14 residues. CDR3 sequence reads: CASSYLQDNYGYTF. The CDR3 nucleotides read TGTGCCAGCAGCTATCTACAGGATAACTATGGCTACACCTTC.

This chain connects TRBV5-8 to TRBJ2-5; perhaps TRBD2 as D (5 bases). CDR1 and CDR2 (germline): SGHTS, YDEGEE. The V and J ends lost 1 base and 7 bases respectively, with 8 bases between them. The CDR3 loop spans 12 amino acids. For the CDR3, the DNA is TGTGCCAGCAGCTTGTTTGAGGGGACCCAGTACTTC. Residues: CASSLFEGTQYF.

J is TRBJ2-2 and V is TRBV29-1; unclear D gene. Trimming shortened V by 4 bases and J by 7 bases, and 10 bases separated the two germline ends. The CDR3 runs 12 residues. Per the germline V gene, CDR1 is SQVTM and CDR2 is ANQGSEA. CDR3 loop: CSVARQIGELFF. The CDR3 DNA is TGCAGCGTTGCGAGACAAATCGGGGAGCTGTTTTTT.

Notes on this clonotype: A single base separates this from a much larger clone, so it may be a read error. This chain joins TRBV5-1 and TRBJ2-3; D ambiguous. There are 13 residues in the CDR3. CDR1 is SGHRS, CDR2 YFSETQ, per germline. Trimming cost V 0 bases and J 4 bases, with 6 bases left between them. DNA for the CDR3: TGCGCCAGCAGCTTGGACCAAGCAGATACGCAGTATTTT. It encodes CASSLDQADTQYF. The complete variable domain, with remaining parts taken from reference TRBV5-1 and TRBJ2-3, reads KAGVTQTPRYLIKTRGQQVTLSCSPISGHRSVSWYQQTPGQGLQFLFEYFSETQRNKGNFPGRFSGRQFSNSRSEMNVSTLELGDSALYLCASSLDQADTQYFGPGTRLTVL.

In this sample, this clonotype turned up many times. J is TRBJ1-4 and V is TRBV12-3 or TRBV12-4, with TRBD1 as a possible D gene (5 bases). Trimming shortened V by 3 bases and J by 8 bases, and 7 bases separated the two germline ends. The CDR3 sequence is 12 residues long. The CDR3, as DNA: TGTGCCAGCAGTTTTGGGGGGGAAAAACTGTTTTTT. Translated, it gives CASSFGGEKLFF.

This clonotype showed up many times. The CDR3 is CASSHGQGGYTF. The CDR3 DNA sequence: TGTGCCAGCAGCCACGGACAGGGCGGCTACACCTTC. J is TRBJ1-2 and V is TRBV3-1, with 8 bases fitting TRBD1. The V and J ends lost 3 bases and 8 bases, in that order; junction bases with no gene match: 2. The CDR3 contains 12 residues. CDR1 is LGHDT and CDR2 is YNNKEL in the germline V gene (reference sequence).

V and J are TRBV12-3 or TRBV12-4 and TRBJ1-3, with D possibly being TRBD1 (6 bases). V shed 7 bases and J shed 0 bases, with 19 bases lying between them. The CDR3 has 17 residues. CDR3 loop: CASTPNRGRVSGNTIYF. CDR3 nucleotide sequence: TGTGCCAGCACCCCAAATAGGGGGAGGGTCTCTGGAAACACCATATATTTT.

This clonotype was seen repeatedly, ten times or more. CDR3 in amino acids: CSARGGLADRNEQFF. DNA of the CDR3: TGCAGTGCTAGGGGGGGACTAGCCGACCGCAATGAGCAGTTCTTC. The chain links TRBV20-1 to TRBJ2-1, with 9 bases fitting TRBD2. The CDR3 extends over 15 amino acids. From germline, CDR1 is DFQATT and CDR2 SNEGSKA (reference sequence). The V segment lost 3 bases and the J segment 6 bases; nucleotides outside the gene matches: 9.

The rearrangement joins TRBV11-2 to TRBJ1-6, with 7 bases that match TRBD1. This CDR3 is 14 amino acids long. CDR1 SGHAT and CDR2 FQNNGV come from the germline V gene. The J segment lost 10 bases and the V segment lost 3 bases, leaving 6 bases of the junction unmatched. The CDR3 coding sequence is TGTGCCAGCAGCTTCCGGGACAGTTTCTCACCCCTCCACTTT. It encodes CASSFRDSFSPLHF.

This clonotype was detected ten times or more. This rearrangement joins TRBV11-2 to TRBJ2-7; 11 bases line up with TRBD2. J lost 7 bases, V lost 2 bases, and 10 bases had no gene match. Germline V gene sequence: CDR1 SGHAT, CDR2 FQNNGV. CDR3 length: 16 amino acids. CDR3 sequence: CASSLRILAGVEEQYF. Here the CDR3 DNA reads TGTGCCAGCAGCTTAAGGATACTAGCGGGAGTGGAGGAGCAGTACTTC.

This clonotype was picked up many times. This chain connects TRBV20-1 to TRBJ2-7, with 7 bases identical to TRBD2. CDR1 DFQATT and CDR2 SNEGSKA come from the germline V gene (reference sequence). V lost 1 base to trimming and J lost 2 bases; unmatched junction nucleotides: 8. The CDR3 spans 15 residues. Here the CDR3 reads CSARAYRGGTYEQYF. The CDR3 nucleotides are TGCAGTGCTAGAGCGTATAGGGGAGGGACCTACGAGCAGTACTTC.

With regard to this clonotype: A much larger clone differs by one base, so this may be a read error. The chain employs TRBV27 and TRBJ1-6; no clear D gene. The CDR3 sequence is 14 residues long. Germline-derived CDR1 and CDR2 are MNHEY and SMNVEV (reference sequence). V shed 4 bases and J shed 3 bases, with 7 bases lying between them. CDR3 sequence reads: CASSSGSYNSPLHF. CDR3 bases: TGTGCCAGCAGTTCCGGCAGCTATAATTCACCCCTCCACTTT.

This clonotype was counted ten times or more. V is TRBV7-2 and J is TRBJ2-1, with 10 bases fitting TRBD2. Germline CDR1 SGHTA, CDR2 FQGNSA. The CDR3 is 16 amino acids. V trimming: 1 base; J trimming: 0 bases; junction bases outside the gene matches: 0. In DNA, the CDR3 is TGTGCCAGCAGCTTAGGGACTAGCGGCTCCTACAATGAGCAGTTCTTC. Protein sequence: CASSLGTSGSYNEQFF. The full variable domain, in which reference TRBV7-2 and TRBJ2-1 provide the parts outside the CDR3, is GAGVSQSPSNKVTEKGKDVELRCDPISGHTALYWYRQSLGQGLEFLIYFQGNSAPDKSGLPSDRFSAERTGGSVSTLTIQRTQQEDSAVYLCASSLGTSGSYNEQFFGPGTRLTVL.

This clonotype occurred many times. The rearrangement joins TRBV11-1 to TRBJ2-1; 15 bases are a match to TRBD2. From germline, CDR1 is SGHAT and CDR2 FQDESV (reference sequence). Germline trimming cut 4 bases from V and 4 bases from J; bases unmatched to any gene: 8. CDR3 size: 18 residues. CDR3 DNA sequence: TGTGCCAGCAGCTCCCCGGGACTAGCGGGAGGATTGTACAATGAGCAGTTCTTC. It translates to CASSSPGLAGGLYNEQFF.

In its sample, this clonotype was seen many times. This chain uses TRBV24-1 with TRBJ2-1; TRBD2 aligns across 8 bases. J lost 5 bases, V lost 3 bases, and 5 bases had no gene match. The V gene's germline CDR1 is KGHDR and CDR2 SFDVKD. This CDR3 has 15 residues. This CDR3 reads CATSDIREGNNEQFF. The CDR3 nucleotides are TGTGCCACCAGTGATATCCGGGAGGGAAACAATGAGCAGTTCTTC.

V is TRBV28 and J is TRBJ1-4, with TRBD1 identical over 9 bases. V lost 2 bases to trimming and J lost 8 bases; unmatched junction nucleotides: 6. The germline V gene has CDR1 MDHEN and CDR2 SYDVKM. This CDR3 comprises 15 residues. CDR3 DNA: TGTGCCAGCAGTTTAGACAGGGGGATGGGGGAAAAACTGTTTTTT. Residues: CASSLDRGMGEKLFF.

Concerning this clonotype itself: Compared with germline, one end of the junction differs, possibly owing to a read error. The gene calls are TRBV4-3 and TRBJ2-7, with a possible D match to TRBD2 (6 bases). The germline gives CDR1 LGHNA, CDR2 YSLEER. This CDR3 spans 15 amino acids. The CDR3 DNA reads TGCGCCAGCAGCCAAGAACCGGGACTCTCCCACGAGCAGTACTTC. Amino acids: CASSQEPGLSHEQYF.

This clonotype appeared many times. This chain uses TRBV28 with TRBJ1-4, with TRBD1 as a possible D gene (6 bases). V was pared by 5 bases and J by 4 bases, with 8 bases between. The germline V gene encodes CDR1 MDHEN and CDR2 SYDVKM. The CDR3 extends over 13 amino acids. The CDR3 region is CASSGQFNEKLFF. CDR3 bases: TGTGCCAGCAGTGGACAGTTTAATGAAAAACTGTTTTTT.

This clonotype has ten or more counts. V usage is TRBV6-2 or TRBV6-3 and J usage is TRBJ2-5; no clear D gene. This CDR3 has 14 residues. Trimming removed 2 bases from V and 4 bases from J, with 11 bases in between. Germline assignment: CDR1 MNHEY and CDR2 SVGEGT. CDR3 protein: CASSYLRDAETQYF. CDR3 nucleotide sequence: TGTGCCAGCAGTTACCTAAGGGATGCAGAGACCCAGTACTTC.

This clonotype has a count of ten or more. This chain links TRBV5-1 with TRBJ2-1; D perhaps matches TRBD1 (5 bases). This CDR3 has 13 amino acids. Germline V CDR1 and CDR2: SGHRS, YFSETQ. The V end was cut by 5 bases, the J end by 5 bases, with 11 bases between. CDR3 DNA sequence: TGCGCCAGCAGACAGGCCCGTAACAATGAGCAGTTCTTC. It is translated as CASRQARNNEQFF.